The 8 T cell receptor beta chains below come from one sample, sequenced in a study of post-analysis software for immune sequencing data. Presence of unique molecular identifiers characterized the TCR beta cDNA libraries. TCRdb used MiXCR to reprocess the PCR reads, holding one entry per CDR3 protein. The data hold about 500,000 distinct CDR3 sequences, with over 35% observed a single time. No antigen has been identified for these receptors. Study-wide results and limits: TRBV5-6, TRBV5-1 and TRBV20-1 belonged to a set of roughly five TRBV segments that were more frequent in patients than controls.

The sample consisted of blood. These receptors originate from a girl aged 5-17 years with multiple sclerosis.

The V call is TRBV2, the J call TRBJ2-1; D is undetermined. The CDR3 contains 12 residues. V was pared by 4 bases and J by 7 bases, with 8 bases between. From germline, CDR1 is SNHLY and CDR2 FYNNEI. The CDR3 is CASSGGLNEQFF. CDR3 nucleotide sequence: TGTGCCAGCAGTGGCGGATTGAATGAGCAGTTCTTC. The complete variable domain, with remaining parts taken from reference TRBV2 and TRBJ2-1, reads EPEVTQTPSHQVTQMGQEVILRCVPISNHLYFYWYRQILGQKVEFLVSFYNNEISEKSEIFDDQFSVERPDGSNFTLKIRSTKLEDSAMYFCASSGGLNEQFFGPGTRLTVL.

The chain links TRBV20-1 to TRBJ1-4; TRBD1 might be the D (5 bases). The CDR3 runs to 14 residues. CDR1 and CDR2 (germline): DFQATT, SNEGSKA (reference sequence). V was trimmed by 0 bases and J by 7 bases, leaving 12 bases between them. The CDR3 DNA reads TGCAGTGCTAGAGAAAGAGGGGTTGTTGAAAAACTGTTTTTT. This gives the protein CSARERGVVEKLFF.

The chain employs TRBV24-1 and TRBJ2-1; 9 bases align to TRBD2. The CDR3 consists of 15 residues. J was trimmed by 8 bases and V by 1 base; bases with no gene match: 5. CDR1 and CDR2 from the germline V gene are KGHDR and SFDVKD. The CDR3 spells CATSDLASGTDEQFF. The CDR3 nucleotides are TGTGCCACCAGTGATTTAGCTAGCGGGACCGATGAGCAGTTCTTC.

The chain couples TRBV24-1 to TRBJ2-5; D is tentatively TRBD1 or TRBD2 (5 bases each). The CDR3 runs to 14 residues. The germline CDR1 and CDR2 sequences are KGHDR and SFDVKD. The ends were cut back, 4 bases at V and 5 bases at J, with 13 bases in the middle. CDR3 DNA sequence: TGTGCCACCAGTGACGCTGTAGGGACGGAGACCCAGTACTTC. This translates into CATSDAVGTETQYF.

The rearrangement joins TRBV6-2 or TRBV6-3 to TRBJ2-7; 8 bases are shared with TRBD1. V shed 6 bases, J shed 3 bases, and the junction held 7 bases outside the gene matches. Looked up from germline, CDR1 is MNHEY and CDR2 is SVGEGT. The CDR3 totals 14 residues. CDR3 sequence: CASRETGANYEQYF. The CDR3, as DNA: TGTGCCAGCAGGGAGACAGGGGCGAACTACGAGCAGTACTTC.

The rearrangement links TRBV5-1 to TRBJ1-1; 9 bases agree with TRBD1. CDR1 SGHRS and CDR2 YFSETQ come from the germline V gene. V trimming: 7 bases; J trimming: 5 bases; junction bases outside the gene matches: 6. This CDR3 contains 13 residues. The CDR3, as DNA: TGCGCCAGCTACCGGACAGGGGTGACTGAAGCTTTCTTT. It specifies CASYRTGVTEAFF.

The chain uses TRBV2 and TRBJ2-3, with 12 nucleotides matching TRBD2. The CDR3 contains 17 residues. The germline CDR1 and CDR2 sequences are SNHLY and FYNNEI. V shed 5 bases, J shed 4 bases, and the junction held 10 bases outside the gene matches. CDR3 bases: TGTGCCAGCAGTAGACTAGCGGGAGCTCAGTTGCCAGATACGCAGTATTTT. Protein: CASSRLAGAQLPDTQYF.

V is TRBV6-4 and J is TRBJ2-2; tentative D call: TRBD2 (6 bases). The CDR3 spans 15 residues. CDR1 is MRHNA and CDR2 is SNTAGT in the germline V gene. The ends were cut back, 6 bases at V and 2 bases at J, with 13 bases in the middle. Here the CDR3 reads CASSRTGLNTGELFF. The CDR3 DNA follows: TGTGCCAGCAGCCGGACGGGACTTAACACCGGGGAGCTGTTTTTT.